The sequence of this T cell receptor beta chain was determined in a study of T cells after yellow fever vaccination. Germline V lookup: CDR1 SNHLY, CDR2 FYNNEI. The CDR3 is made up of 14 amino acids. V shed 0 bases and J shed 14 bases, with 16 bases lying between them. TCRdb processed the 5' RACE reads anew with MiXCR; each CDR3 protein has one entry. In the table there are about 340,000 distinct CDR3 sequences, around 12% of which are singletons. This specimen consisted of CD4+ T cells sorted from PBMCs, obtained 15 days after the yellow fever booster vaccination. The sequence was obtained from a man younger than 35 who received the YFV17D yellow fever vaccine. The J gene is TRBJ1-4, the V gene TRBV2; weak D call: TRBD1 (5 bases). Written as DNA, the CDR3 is TGTGCCAGCAGTGAAGCGCTCGGGGGGGGTGGCCTGTTTTTT. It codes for CASSEALGGGGLFF. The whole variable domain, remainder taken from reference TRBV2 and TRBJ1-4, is EPEVTQTPSHQVTQMGQEVILRCVPISNHLYFYWYRQILGQKVEFLVSFYNNEISEKSEIFDDQFSVERPDGSNFTLKIRSTKLEDSAMYFCASSEALGGGGLFFGSGTQLSVL.